What follows describes a single T cell receptor beta chain. Assay used: immunoSEQ multiplex PCR; TCRdb lists only in-frame clones, some missing. Seen here are about 59,000 clones, around 92% observed once, and the top ten hold around 2.8%. V lost 2 bases to trimming and J lost 6 bases; unmatched junction nucleotides: 7. The germline CDR1 and CDR2 sequences are SGDLS and YYNGEE. CDR3 length: 15 residues. These data come from a study of T cell changes during pregnancy in multiple sclerosis. The rearrangement joins TRBV9 to TRBJ2-1; 8 nucleotides line up with TRBD2. The specimen was peripheral blood, collected in the second trimester of pregnancy. The TCR sequence derives from a female donor in good health, enrolled as a control in a pregnancy study. In DNA form, the CDR3 reads TGTGCCAGCAGCGTGAGACGGGAGGGCCTCAATGAGCAGTTCTTC. This gives the protein CASSVRREGLNEQFF.